These 8 T cell receptor beta chains share one sample of origin, sequenced in a study of T-cell memory formation after mild COVID-19 (dated by TCRdb to the early 2020s). The method behind the library was 5' RACE. The sample was run on an Illumina NovaSeq 6000. TCRdb trimmed the raw reads at Q25, called clones with MiXCR and kept productive beta chains. Identical CDR3 protein sequences are pooled into one entry, listed with their most common genes and DNA. The sample yields around 300,000 distinct CDR3 sequences; around 13% were counted once. 22% of the sample rests with the top ten. The source material was PBMCs or a T cell subset sorted from them (not recorded which). These receptors were obtained from a man younger than 35 who had mild COVID-19 (a few samples of this study predate the infection). The sample titles of this study are shuffled in the database, so cell type and time point are left out; the donor was told from shared clones.

V is TRBV4-1 and J is TRBJ2-7; unclear D gene. Germline values: CDR1 MGHRA, CDR2 YSYEKL. The CDR3 spans 15 residues. V lost 0 bases to trimming and J lost 0 bases, with 9 bases between them. The CDR3 nucleotides are TGCGCCAGCAGCCAAGACATAAGGGACTCCTACGAGCAGTACTTC. Translation gives CASSQDIRDSYEQYF.

The CDR3 is CSVGTGEKLFF. In DNA form, the CDR3 reads TGCAGCGTTGGGACAGGTGAAAAACTGTTTTTT. This chain links TRBV29-1 with TRBJ1-4, with TRBD1 matching 7 bases. With 4 bases clipped from V and 7 bases from J, the junction kept 0 bases outside the gene matches. In germline, CDR1 is SQVTM, CDR2 ANQGSEA. The CDR3 loop spans 11 amino acids.

This clonotype was counted between two and nine times. The chain is built from TRBV20-1 and TRBJ2-3; tentative D call: TRBD1 (6 bases). Looked up from germline, CDR1 is DFQATT and CDR2 is SNEGSKA (reference sequence). Trimming left V 0 bases short and J 7 bases short, with 14 bases between. CDR3 length: 14 amino acids. The CDR3 sequence: CSARDRGFENTQYF. The CDR3, as DNA: TGCAGTGCTAGAGACAGGGGTTTTGAAAATACGCAGTATTTT.

This clonotype has a count of ten or more. The chain links TRBV20-1 to TRBJ2-7; 10 bases map to TRBD1. CDR1 is DFQATT and CDR2 is SNEGSKA in the germline V gene (reference sequence). CDR3 length: 14 residues. Trimming cost V 4 bases and J 6 bases; bases outside gene matches: 9. CDR3 residues: CSATWDRGASEQYF. CDR3 DNA sequence: TGCAGTGCTACTTGGGACAGGGGAGCCTCCGAGCAGTACTTC.

V and J are TRBV10-3 and TRBJ2-2; maybe TRBD2 (5 bases). This CDR3 region has 13 residues. CDR1 and CDR2 from the germline V gene are ENHRY and SYGVKD. Trimming left V 8 bases short and J 3 bases short, with 10 bases between. CDR3 residues: CAIGTRYTGELFF. The CDR3 DNA is TGTGCCATCGGAACTAGATACACCGGGGAGCTGTTTTTT.

This chain joins TRBV12-3 or TRBV12-4 and TRBJ1-1; D not resolved. The CDR3 runs 16 residues. Trimming took 0 bases from V and 1 from J, leaving 12 bases between them. The CDR3 loop reads CASSLAEGKGNTEAFF. Here the CDR3 DNA reads TGTGCCAGCAGTTTAGCGGAGGGCAAGGGGAACACTGAAGCTTTCTTT.

This clonotype was seen a handful of times. V gene TRBV4-3 combines with J gene TRBJ2-1; TRBD2 aligns across 12 bases. The CDR3 covers 16 residues. Germline values: CDR1 LGHNA, CDR2 YSLEER. V was pared by 4 bases and J by 9 bases, with 10 bases of the junction left unmatched. DNA for the CDR3: TGCGCCAGCAGCCTAGATTTGGGACTAGCGGGCGCTGAGCAGTTCTTC. Translated: CASSLDLGLAGAEQFF.

This clonotype came up a few times. The J gene is TRBJ1-6, the V gene TRBV5-1, with TRBD1 matching 10 bases. Germline values: CDR1 SGHRS, CDR2 YFSETQ. V dropped 3 bases and J dropped 1; count of bases not matched to a gene: 4. There are 17 residues in the CDR3. The CDR3: CASSSGQGVSYNSPLHF. CDR3 in DNA: TGCGCCAGCAGCTCCGGACAGGGGGTATCCTATAATTCACCCCTCCACTTT.